The T cell receptor beta chain described here comes from a study of T cell clonality in common variable immunodeficiency. Findings and limits, study-wide: Fewer TCRbeta clones were shared among CVID subjects than controls. Reportedly, TCR beta sequences from common variable immunodeficiency showed fewer deletions and N-nucleotide insertions. CVID subjects showed higher TCRbeta clonality than healthy controls.

CVID and control samples used equivalent genomic DNA input. Using immunoSEQ multiplex PCR, the repertoire was profiled, and TCRdb retains in-frame clones only, with some absent. The sample lists around 16,000 clones, none appearing once, the ten largest making up roughly an eighth. CVID meant reduced serum IgG, IgA and/or IgM plus specific antibody deficiency. This clone was detected only a few times. Antigen: not known. The specimen was peripheral blood mononuclear cells. This receptor was obtained from a human donor with common variable immunodeficiency.

The CDR3 here is CAWSVLRGSLKATQYF. Incomplete CDR3 DNA: TGTGCCTGGAGTGTACTTAGGGGCTCCCTTAAGGCGACC. This chain links TRBV30 with TRBJ2-5; weak D call: TRBD1 (5 bases). Sequencing ends 3 residues short of the CDR3 end; the germline J gene provides the rest. Germline assignment: CDR1 GTSNPN and CDR2 SVGIG (reference sequence). CDR3 length: 16 residues. Trimming pared 0 bases from V and 7 bases from J, leaving 21 bases between.